The 10 T cell receptor beta chains below all came from one sample that was sequenced in a study of cytomegalovirus exposure and HLA in healthy donors. Vbeta (60) and Jbeta (13) primers were used in the PCR. Some clones are missing from TCRdb's copy, which holds only in-frame ones; the method was immunoSEQ multiplex PCR. The data hold 190,000 or so clones, with 80% observed a single time. The sample comprised PBMCs. All receptors derive from a boy younger than 18 in good health and CMV-seronegative.

This clone was seen a few times. The V gene is TRBV10-3, the J gene TRBJ2-6, with D maybe TRBD1 (6 bases). With 10 bases removed from V and 0 bases from J, the gap between germline ends came to 19 bases. Germline V CDR1 and CDR2: ENHRY, SYGVKD. The CDR3 is 17 amino acids. This CDR3 is CATTDSTPTSGANVLTF. The CDR3 DNA follows: TGTGCCACCACGGACAGCACACCAACCTCTGGGGCCAACGTCCTGACTTTC.

J is TRBJ2-5 and V is TRBV19; 8 bases line up with TRBD2. Trimming removed 1 base from V and 2 bases from J; junction bases left unmatched: 3. Germline CDR1 reads LNHDA; CDR2 reads SQIVND (reference sequence). CDR3 length: 15 residues. CDR3 region: CASSIARGGQETQYF. CDR3 DNA sequence: TGTGCCAGTAGTATAGCTCGGGGGGGTCAAGAGACCCAGTACTTC. The whole variable domain, filled in from reference TRBV19 and TRBJ2-5, reads DGGITQSPKYLFRKEGQNVTLSCEQNLNHDAMYWYRQDPGQGLRLIYYSQIVNDFQKGDIAEGYSVSREKKESFPLTVTSAQKNPTAFYLCASSIARGGQETQYFGPGTRLLVL.

The chain combines TRBV7-2 with TRBJ1-4, with D unclear. CDR1 and CDR2 (germline): SGHTA, FQGNSA. The CDR3 loop spans 14 amino acids. V gave up 1 base and J gave up 10 bases, with 13 bases separating them. CDR3 residues: CASSLGPETGKLFF. In DNA form, the CDR3 reads TGTGCCAGCAGCTTAGGCCCGGAGACCGGAAAACTGTTTTTT.

This clone showed up just a few times. The chain carries TRBV6-4 and TRBJ1-1; D is ambiguous. Trimming shortened V by 6 bases and J by 4 bases, and 12 bases separated the two germline ends. The germline V gene has CDR1 MRHNA and CDR2 SNTAGT. This CDR3 is built from 13 residues. The CDR3 DNA sequence: TGTGCCAGCAGCTCAGAGGCGGGCACTGAAGCTTTCTTT. It yields the protein CASSSEAGTEAFF.

The rearrangement links TRBV5-4 to TRBJ2-3; TRBD2 agrees at 13 bases. With V trimmed by 5 bases and J by 5 bases, 5 bases remained unmatched. CDR3 length: 15 amino acids. In germline, CDR1 is SGHNT, CDR2 YYREEE (reference sequence). CDR3 region: CASRLLAGGLDTQYF. The CDR3, as DNA: TGTGCCAGCAGATTACTAGCGGGGGGGCTAGATACGCAGTATTTT.

The rearrangement uses TRBV9 and TRBJ2-1; 8 bases line up with TRBD2. V lost 4 bases, J lost 3 bases, and 12 bases stayed unmatched. CDR3 length: 17 amino acids. The V gene's germline CDR1 is SGDLS and CDR2 YYNGEE. CDR3 protein: CASSPSGSASNYNEQFF. The DNA for the CDR3 is TGTGCCAGCAGCCCCAGCGGGAGCGCCTCCAACTACAATGAGCAGTTCTTC.

A few counts support this clone. This chain links TRBV29-1 with TRBJ2-7; possibly TRBD2 for D (6 bases). Germline CDR1 and CDR2: SQVTM and ANQGSEA. V dropped 6 bases and J dropped 2 bases, with 11 bases sitting between them. The length of the CDR3 is 12 residues. Written as DNA, the CDR3 is TGCAGCGTGCGGGACGTGGCCTACGAGCAGTACTTC. Protein sequence: CSVRDVAYEQYF.

The genes are TRBV7-2 and TRBJ2-3; 7 bases line up with TRBD1. The CDR3 covers 14 residues. Germline-derived CDR1 and CDR2 are SGHTA and FQGNSA. The ends lost 1 base at V and 7 bases at J; junction bases unmatched: 5. CDR3 DNA: TGTGCCAGCAGCTTAGAGACAGGGTTATATACGCAGTATTTT. Protein sequence: CASSLETGLYTQYF.

This chain connects TRBV7-8 to TRBJ1-2; D remains unclear. The germline V and J ends were trimmed by 1 base and 0 bases, with 9 bases remaining between them. CDR1 and CDR2 (germline): SGHVS, FQNEAQ. The CDR3 has 15 residues. The CDR3 nucleotides read TGTGCCAGCAGCTTAGTCGGACTTACTAACTATGGCTACACCTTC. Translating it yields CASSLVGLTNYGYTF.

This clone was recorded only once. The chain employs TRBV29-1 and TRBJ1-3; the D is unclear. V was trimmed by 0 bases and J by 2 bases, leaving 17 bases between them. CDR1 and CDR2 (germline): SQVTM, ANQGSEA. The CDR3 consists of 17 residues. DNA of the CDR3: TGCAGCGTTGAAGATAGGAGCCCGTTAGGAGCTGGAAACACCATATATTTT. The encoded protein is CSVEDRSPLGAGNTIYF. Filled out from reference TRBV29-1 and TRBJ1-3, the complete variable domain reads SAVISQKPSRDICQRGTSLTIQCQVDSQVTMMFWYRQQPGQSLTLIATANQGSEATYESGFVIDKFPISRPNLTFSTLTVSNMSPEDSSIYLCSVEDRSPLGAGNTIYFGEGSWLTVV.